Detailed here is one TCR beta chain. Study processing details: Amplified reference gene primers provided the basis for estimating nucleated cell counts. Generated by immunoSEQ multiplex PCR, the TCRdb table keeps only in-frame clones and is missing some. That table supplies the V and J calls and clone size; D and trimming were determined from the DNA. Among roughly 130,000 clones listed, about four fifths were seen once. Germline CDR1 reads ENHRY; CDR2 reads SYGVKD. The CDR3 runs to 17 residues. The V gene lost 0 bases and the J gene lost 4 bases, with 18 bases spanning the gap. This record belongs to a study of blood T cell repertoires in COVID-19. Study-level background: Acute and convalescent COVID-19 specimens originated in the United States, Italy and Spain. Nucleic acid was either cDNA or gDNA, and it came from T cells, B-cell-depleted T cells, or PBMCs.

This clonotype was sampled from a woman between 45 and 65 years old with acute or convalescent COVID-19. The sequenced sample consisted of peripheral blood. The rearrangement links TRBV10-3 to TRBJ1-2; D unresolved. The CDR3 DNA reads TGTGCCATCAGTGAGTCATCCTCCTCGGGAGGCAGCTATGGCTACACCTTC. Its protein product is CAISESSSSGGSYGYTF.